This record covers a single T cell receptor beta chain. Trimming took 10 bases from V and 9 from J, leaving 19 bases between them. Germline loops: CDR1 MNHEY, CDR2 SMNVEV (reference sequence). This CDR3 is 13 amino acids long. The data belong to a study of blood T cell repertoires in COVID-19. The method was immunoSEQ multiplex PCR; TCRdb's version includes in-frame clones alone and lacks a portion of them. The data contain around 370,000 clones, around 87% of them singletons. The source of this sequence is a young man with active or convalescent COVID-19. The chain combines TRBV27 with TRBJ1-3; perhaps TRBD1 as D (5 bases). Input material: peripheral blood. The CDR3 DNA sequence: TGTGCCAACTTTGGGACTTCCGGAGGCACCATATATTTT. This codes for CANFGTSGGTIYF.